This entry lists 5 T cell receptor beta chains sequenced from one sample in a study of Tregs in tolerant kidney transplant recipients. Measured with immunoSEQ multiplex PCR; TCRdb has only the in-frame clones, and not every one. Among 75,000 to 100,000 clones listed, 90% to 95% were seen once. Specimen: CD8+ T cells from blood. The receptors were sampled from a human donor in good health.

This clone came up once. This rearrangement joins TRBV15 to TRBJ2-3; D perhaps matches TRBD2 (6 bases). The V end lost 1 base, the J end lost 6 bases, and 14 bases lay between the germline ends. The CDR3 extends over 15 amino acids. Looked up from germline, CDR1 is LNHNV and CDR2 is YYDKDF (reference sequence). CDR3 DNA sequence: TGTGCCACCAGCAGAGCTGGAGGGATGGCGGATACGCAGTATTTT. Residues: CATSRAGGMADTQYF.

This chain links TRBV4-1 with TRBJ2-3; D is undetermined. The germline CDR1 and CDR2 sequences are MGHRA and YSYEKL. The germline V and J ends were trimmed by 1 base and 0 bases, with 5 bases remaining between them. The CDR3 is made up of 14 amino acids. The CDR3, as DNA: TGCGCCAGCAGCCAAGTACTTAGCACAGATACGCAGTATTTT. Translation: CASSQVLSTDTQYF.

The chain couples TRBV19 to TRBJ1-1, with D hard to call. The CDR3 totals 15 residues. Deletions cut 3 bases from V and 1 base from J, with 12 bases between. Germline V lookup: CDR1 LNHDA, CDR2 SQIVND (reference sequence). The CDR3, as DNA: TGTGCCAGTAGTATCACCTTCCCGGGGAACACTGAAGCTTTCTTT. Translating gives CASSITFPGNTEAFF.

V and J are TRBV7-9 and TRBJ2-7; the D is unclear. The CDR3 is made up of 11 amino acids. V dropped 1 base and J dropped 5 bases, with 3 bases sitting between them. The germline CDR1 and CDR2 sequences are SEHNR and FQNEAQ (reference sequence). CDR3 residues: CASSLVHEQYF. The CDR3 bases are TGTGCCAGCAGCTTAGTACACGAGCAGTACTTC.

This chain joins TRBV30 and TRBJ1-2; D is unresolved. The V end lost 5 bases, the J end lost 0 bases, and 16 bases lay between the germline ends. The germline gives CDR1 GTSNPN, CDR2 SVGIG (reference sequence). The CDR3 extends over 15 amino acids. Here the CDR3 DNA reads TGTGCCTGGGCGGACTTACGCCCAACTAACTATGGCTACACCTTC. Translated: CAWADLRPTNYGYTF. Full variable domain (remainder filled in from reference TRBV30 and TRBJ1-2): SQTIHQWPATLVQPVGSPLSLECTVEGTSNPNLYWYRQAAGRGLQLLFYSVGIGQISSEVPQNLSASRPQDRQFILSSKKLLLSDSGFYLCAWADLRPTNYGYTFGSGTRLTVV.